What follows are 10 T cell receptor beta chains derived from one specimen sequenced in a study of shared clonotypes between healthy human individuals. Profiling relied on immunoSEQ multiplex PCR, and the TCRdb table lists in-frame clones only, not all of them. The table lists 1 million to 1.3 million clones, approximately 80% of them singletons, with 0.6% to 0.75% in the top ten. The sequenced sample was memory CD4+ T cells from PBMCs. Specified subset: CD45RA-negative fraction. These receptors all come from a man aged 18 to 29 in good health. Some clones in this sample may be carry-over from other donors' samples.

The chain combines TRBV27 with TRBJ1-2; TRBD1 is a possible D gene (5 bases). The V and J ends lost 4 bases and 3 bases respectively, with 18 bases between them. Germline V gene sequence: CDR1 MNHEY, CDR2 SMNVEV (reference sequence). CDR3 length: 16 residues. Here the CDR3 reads CASSSRGGARDYGYTF. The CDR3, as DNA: TGTGCCAGCAGTTCCCGGGGCGGGGCGAGGGACTATGGCTACACCTTC.

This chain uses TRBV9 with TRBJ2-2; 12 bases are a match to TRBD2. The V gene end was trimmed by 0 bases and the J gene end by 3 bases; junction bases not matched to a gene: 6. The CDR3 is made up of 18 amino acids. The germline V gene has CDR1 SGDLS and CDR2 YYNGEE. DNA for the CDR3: TGTGCCAGCAGCGTAGAAGCTGGACTAGCGGGGTACACCGGGGAGCTGTTTTTT. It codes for CASSVEAGLAGYTGELFF.

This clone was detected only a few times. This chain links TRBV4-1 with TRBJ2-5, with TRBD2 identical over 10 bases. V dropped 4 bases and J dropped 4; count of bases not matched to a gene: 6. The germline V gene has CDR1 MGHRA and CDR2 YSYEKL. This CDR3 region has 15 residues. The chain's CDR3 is CASSRLGLASETQYF. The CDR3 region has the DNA TGCGCCAGCAGCCGCTTGGGACTAGCGTCAGAGACCCAGTACTTC.

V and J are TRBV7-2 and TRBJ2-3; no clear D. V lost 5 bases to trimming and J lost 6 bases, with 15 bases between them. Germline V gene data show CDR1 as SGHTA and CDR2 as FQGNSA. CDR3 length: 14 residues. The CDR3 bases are TGTGCCAGCAGCCTTGTGGGGTACTTGGATACGCAGTATTTT. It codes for CASSLVGYLDTQYF.

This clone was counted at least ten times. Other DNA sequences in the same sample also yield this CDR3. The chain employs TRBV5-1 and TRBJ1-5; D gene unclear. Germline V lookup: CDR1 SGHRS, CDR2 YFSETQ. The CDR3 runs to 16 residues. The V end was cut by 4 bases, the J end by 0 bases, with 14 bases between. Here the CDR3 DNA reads TGCGCCAGCAGCCCCGGTCACGGTGATAGCAATCAGCCCCAGCATTTT. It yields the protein CASSPGHGDSNQPQHF.

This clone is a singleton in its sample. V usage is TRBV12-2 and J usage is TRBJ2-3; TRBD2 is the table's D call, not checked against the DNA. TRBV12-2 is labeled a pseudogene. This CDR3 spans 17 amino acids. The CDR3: CASLAPGLAGTPATQYF. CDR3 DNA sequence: TGTGCAAGTCTAGCCCCGGGGCTAGCGGGCACGCCTGCGACGCAGTATTTT.

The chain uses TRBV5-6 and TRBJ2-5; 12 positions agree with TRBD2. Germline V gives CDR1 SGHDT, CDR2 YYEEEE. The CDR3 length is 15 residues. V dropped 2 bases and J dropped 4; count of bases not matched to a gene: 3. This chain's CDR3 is CASSFLAGGRETQYF. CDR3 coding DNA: TGTGCCAGCAGCTTCCTAGCGGGAGGGCGAGAGACCCAGTACTTC.

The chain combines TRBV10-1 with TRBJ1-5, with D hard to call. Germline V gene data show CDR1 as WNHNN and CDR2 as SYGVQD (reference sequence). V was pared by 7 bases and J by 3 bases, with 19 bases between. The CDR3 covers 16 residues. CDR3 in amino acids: CASTPPSRVSNQPQHF. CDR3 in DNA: TGCGCCAGCACACCCCCAAGCCGGGTTTCCAATCAGCCCCAGCATTTT.

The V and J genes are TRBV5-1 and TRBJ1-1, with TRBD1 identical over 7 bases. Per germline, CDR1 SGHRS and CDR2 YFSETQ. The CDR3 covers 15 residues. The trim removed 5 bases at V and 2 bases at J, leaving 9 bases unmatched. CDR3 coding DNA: TGCGCCAGCAGTCAAGGAGACAGGGTAAACACTGAAGCTTTCTTT. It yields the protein CASSQGDRVNTEAFF. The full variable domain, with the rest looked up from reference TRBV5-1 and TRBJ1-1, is KAGVTQTPRYLIKTRGQQVTLSCSPISGHRSVSWYQQTPGQGLQFLFEYFSETQRNKGNFPGRFSGRQFSNSRSEMNVSTLELGDSALYLCASSQGDRVNTEAFFGQGTRLTVV.

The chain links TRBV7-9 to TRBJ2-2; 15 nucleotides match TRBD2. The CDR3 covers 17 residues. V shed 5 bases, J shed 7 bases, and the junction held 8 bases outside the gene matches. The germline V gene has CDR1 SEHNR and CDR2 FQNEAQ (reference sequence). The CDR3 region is CASSIGLAGGPGGELFF. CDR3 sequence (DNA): TGTGCCAGCAGCATCGGACTAGCGGGAGGGCCGGGCGGGGAGCTGTTTTTT.